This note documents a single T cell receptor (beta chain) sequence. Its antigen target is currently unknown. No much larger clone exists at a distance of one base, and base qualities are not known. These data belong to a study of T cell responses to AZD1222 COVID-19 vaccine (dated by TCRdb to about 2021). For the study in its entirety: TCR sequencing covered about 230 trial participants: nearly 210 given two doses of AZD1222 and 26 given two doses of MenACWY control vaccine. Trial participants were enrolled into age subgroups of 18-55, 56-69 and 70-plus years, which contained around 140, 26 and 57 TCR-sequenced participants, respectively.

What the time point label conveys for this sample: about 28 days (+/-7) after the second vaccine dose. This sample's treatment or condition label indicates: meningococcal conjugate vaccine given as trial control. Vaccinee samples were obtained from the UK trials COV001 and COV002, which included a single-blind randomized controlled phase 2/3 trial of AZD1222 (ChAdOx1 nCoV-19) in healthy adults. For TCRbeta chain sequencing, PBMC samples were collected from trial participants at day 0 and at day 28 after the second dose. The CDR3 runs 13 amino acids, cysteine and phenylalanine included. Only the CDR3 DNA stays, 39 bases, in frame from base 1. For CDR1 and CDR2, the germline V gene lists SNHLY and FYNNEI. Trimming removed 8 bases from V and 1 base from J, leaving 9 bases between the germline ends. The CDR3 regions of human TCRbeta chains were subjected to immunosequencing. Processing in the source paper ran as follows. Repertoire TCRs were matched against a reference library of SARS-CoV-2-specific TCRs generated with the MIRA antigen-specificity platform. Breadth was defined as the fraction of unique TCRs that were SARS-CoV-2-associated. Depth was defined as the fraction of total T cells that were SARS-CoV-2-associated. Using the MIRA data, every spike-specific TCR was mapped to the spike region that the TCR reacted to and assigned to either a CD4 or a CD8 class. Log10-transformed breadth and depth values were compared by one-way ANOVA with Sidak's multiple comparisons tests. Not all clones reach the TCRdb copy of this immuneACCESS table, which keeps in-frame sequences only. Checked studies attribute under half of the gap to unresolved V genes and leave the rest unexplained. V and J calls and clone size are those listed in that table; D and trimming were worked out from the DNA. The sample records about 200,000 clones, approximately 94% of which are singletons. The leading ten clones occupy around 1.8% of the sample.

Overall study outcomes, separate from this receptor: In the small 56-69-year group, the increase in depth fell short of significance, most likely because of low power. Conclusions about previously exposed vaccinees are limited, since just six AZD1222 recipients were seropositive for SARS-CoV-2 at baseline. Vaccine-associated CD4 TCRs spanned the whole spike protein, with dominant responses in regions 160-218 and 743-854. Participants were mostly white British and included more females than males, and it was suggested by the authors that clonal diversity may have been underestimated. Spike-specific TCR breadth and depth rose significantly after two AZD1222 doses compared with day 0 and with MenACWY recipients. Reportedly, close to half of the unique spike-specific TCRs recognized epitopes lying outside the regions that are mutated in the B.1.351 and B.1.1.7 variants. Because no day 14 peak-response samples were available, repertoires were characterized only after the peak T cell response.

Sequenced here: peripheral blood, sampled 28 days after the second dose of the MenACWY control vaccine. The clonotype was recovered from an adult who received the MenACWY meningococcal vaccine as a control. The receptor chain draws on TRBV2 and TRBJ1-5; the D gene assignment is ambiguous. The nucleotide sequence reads TGTGCCAGCGCCCCGGGGAGCAATCAGCCCCAGCATTTT. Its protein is CASAPGSNQPQHF.